These 16 T cell receptor beta chains came from one sample sequenced in a study of Graves' ophthalmopathy and Graves' hyperthyroidism. RNA transcripts provided the template for amplifying TCR beta CDR3 regions. Scientists carried out first-round RT-PCR using HTBI primers and then a second-round multiplex PCR. From the multiplex PCR reads, TCRdb called clonotypes with MiXCR, one entry per CDR3 protein. The repertoire holds 240,000 or so distinct CDR3 sequences, with around 50% as singletons. Sequenced input: peripheral blood. The receptor source for this set is an adult man with Graves' ophthalmopathy.

The chain combines TRBV5-5 with TRBJ2-5; the D gene is possibly TRBD2 (5 bases). V lost 1 base to trimming and J lost 1 base, with 11 bases between them. CDR3 length: 15 residues. Germline CDR1 reads SGHKS; CDR2 reads YYEKEE (reference sequence). The CDR3 DNA sequence: TGTGCCAGCAGCTTGCTTGGGAGAGGCCAAGAGACCCAGTACTTC. Translation gives CASSLLGRGQETQYF.

This clonotype has a handful of counts. This chain uses TRBV11-2 with TRBJ2-7; 8 bases map to TRBD1. V shed 5 bases and J 7 bases; nucleotides not matched to a gene: 10. Per the germline V gene, CDR1 is SGHAT and CDR2 is FQNNGV. This CDR3 is built from 14 residues. Here the CDR3 DNA reads TGTGCCAGCAGCCGCGGACAGGGTGTGTGGGAGCAGTACTTC. Translating it yields CASSRGQGVWEQYF. Supplemented by reference TRBV11-2 and TRBJ2-7, the full variable domain reads EAGVAQSPRYKIIEKRQSVAFWCNPISGHATLYWYQQILGQGPKLLIQFQNNGVVDDSQLPKDRFSAERLKGVDSTLKIQPAKLEDSAVYLCASSRGQGVWEQYFGPGTRLTVT.

This chain joins TRBV29-1 and TRBJ2-2; 8 positions agree with TRBD1. The CDR3 is 15 amino acids. Germline CDR1 SQVTM, CDR2 ANQGSEA. Unmatched junction bases numbered 12, after V lost 6 bases and J lost 6 bases. Written as DNA, the CDR3 is TGCAGCGTCACGGCAGGGACAGGTATTGCCGGGGAGCTGTTTTTT. The encoded protein is CSVTAGTGIAGELFF.

This clonotype was seen more than once but under ten times. The V gene is TRBV7-6, the J gene TRBJ2-7; D call uncertain. The CDR3 runs to 12 residues. Looked up from germline, CDR1 is SGHVS and CDR2 is FNYEAQ. Trimming took off 0 bases at V and 6 bases at J, with 6 bases between the two ends. The CDR3 DNA is TGTGCCAGCAGCTTAGCTAGCACCGAGCAGTACTTC. It encodes CASSLASTEQYF.

At least ten counts were recorded for this clonotype. The rearrangement links TRBV6-5 to TRBJ1-6; D perhaps matches TRBD1 (5 bases). V was trimmed by 8 bases and J by 11 bases, leaving 22 bases between them. The CDR3 runs to 15 residues. Per germline, CDR1 MNHEY and CDR2 SVGAGI. This CDR3 reads CASLSPNSGSTPLHF. CDR3 nucleotide sequence: TGTGCCAGCCTTAGCCCGAATTCAGGGAGTACACCCCTCCACTTT.

This clonotype turned up a few times. V gene TRBV5-1 combines with J gene TRBJ1-5; 7 bases agree with TRBD1. The ends lost 0 bases at V and 9 bases at J; junction bases unmatched: 6. The CDR3 is 14 amino acids. Germline assignment: CDR1 SGHRS and CDR2 YFSETQ. CDR3: CASSLDWDSSPQHF. CDR3 bases: TGCGCCAGCAGCTTGGACTGGGACAGTTCGCCCCAGCATTTT.

This chain joins TRBV7-9 and TRBJ2-7; the D call may be TRBD1 or TRBD2 (5 bases each). V was cut by 3 bases and J by 7 bases, with 16 bases left in between. This CDR3 has 14 residues. Germline CDR1 SEHNR, CDR2 FQNEAQ (reference sequence). The CDR3 bases are TGTGCCAGCAGCTTGGGGGTAGGGGAAGGGGAGCAGTACTTC. Translation gives CASSLGVGEGEQYF.

The rearrangement links TRBV7-9 to TRBJ1-2, with D possibly being TRBD1 (6 bases). Germline values: CDR1 SEHNR, CDR2 FQNEAQ (reference sequence). This CDR3 has 15 residues. With 3 bases removed from V and 5 bases from J, the gap between germline ends came to 16 bases. DNA of the CDR3: TGTGCCAGCAGCTTTGGCCAGACAGGAGGATATGGCTACACCTTC. Its protein product is CASSFGQTGGYGYTF.

The CDR3 DNA is TGTGCCACCTCTTACGGGACTTTGGGCGCTTTCTTT. Its protein product is CATSYGTLGAFF. The V gene is TRBV10-3, the J gene TRBJ1-1; TRBD1 might be the D (5 bases). Trimming shortened V by 10 bases and J by 11 bases, and 20 bases separated the two germline ends. The CDR3 spans 12 residues. Germline V gene sequence: CDR1 ENHRY, CDR2 SYGVKD.

The rearrangement joins TRBV7-2 to TRBJ1-6, with no clear D. The V end lost 5 bases, the J end lost 6 bases, and 20 bases lay between the germline ends. This CDR3 spans 17 amino acids. Germline lookup yields CDR1 SGHTA and CDR2 FQGNSA. The CDR3 region is CASSPRPVGRLNSPLHF. The DNA of the CDR3 is TGTGCCAGCAGCCCCCGACCTGTGGGCAGACTTAATTCACCCCTCCACTTT.

In this sample, this clonotype turned up a few times. The chain has TRBV20-1 and TRBJ2-7; 8 bases line up with TRBD2. With 1 base clipped from V and 2 bases from J, the junction kept 4 bases outside the gene matches. The germline V gene encodes CDR1 DFQATT and CDR2 SNEGSKA (reference sequence). The CDR3 runs 14 residues. In DNA form, the CDR3 reads TGCAGTGCTAGAGTCGGTAGCGGGGCCTACGAGCAGTACTTC. Its protein product is CSARVGSGAYEQYF.

This clonotype was counted a few times. The chain employs TRBV24-1 and TRBJ2-5; unclear D gene. CDR1 and CDR2 from the germline V gene are KGHDR and SFDVKD. Trimming removed 3 bases from V and 1 base from J, with 2 bases in between. The CDR3 spans 12 residues. The CDR3 loop is CATSDLQETQYF. The CDR3 coding sequence is TGTGCCACCAGTGATCTCCAAGAGACCCAGTACTTC.

Concerning this clonotype itself: Just one base apart from a much larger clone, this may be a read error. This chain links TRBV7-2 with TRBJ2-7, with 7 bases that match TRBD1. V lost 5 bases to trimming and J lost 6 bases; unmatched junction nucleotides: 4. In germline, CDR1 is SGHTA, CDR2 FQGNSA. The CDR3 sequence is 12 residues long. The CDR3 sequence: CASSPYRGEQYF. DNA of the CDR3: TGTGCCAGCAGCCCCTACAGGGGCGAGCAGTACTTC.

V is TRBV15 and J is TRBJ1-5; tentative D call: TRBD1 (6 bases). The germline V gene encodes CDR1 LNHNV and CDR2 YYDKDF (reference sequence). The V end lost 3 bases, the J end lost 3 bases, and 21 bases lay between the germline ends. CDR3 length equals 18 residues. CDR3 protein: CATSRRGGVQFVNQPQHF. The CDR3, as DNA: TGTGCCACCAGCAGGCGGGGGGGCGTTCAGTTCGTCAATCAGCCCCAGCATTTT.

This clonotype was counted a single time. The V call is TRBV15, the J call TRBJ2-2; D not certain. This CDR3 is built from 14 residues. V lost 2 bases, J lost 2 bases, and 6 bases lay in between. The germline gives CDR1 LNHNV, CDR2 YYDKDF (reference sequence). The CDR3 spells CATSRIANTGELFF. DNA for the CDR3: TGTGCCACCAGCAGAATCGCCAACACCGGGGAGCTGTTTTTT.

This chain joins TRBV20-1 and TRBJ2-7; 9 bases are shared with TRBD2. Germline CDR1 is DFQATT and CDR2 is SNEGSKA (reference sequence). This CDR3 has 17 amino acids. The J segment lost 1 base and the V segment lost 0 bases, leaving 10 bases of the junction unmatched. CDR3 bases: TGCAGTGCTAGAGATCCGGGTAGCGGGAGATTTTCCTACGAGCAGTACTTC. Its protein product is CSARDPGSGRFSYEQYF.